The 28 T cell receptor beta chains in this list originate from one sample, sequenced in a study of blood T cells in healthy people across ages. A sample-barcoded 5' primer and a J-beta primer mix were used in a second PCR of roughly 6 to 11 cycles. TCRdb used MiXCR to reprocess the 5' RACE reads, holding one entry per CDR3 protein. The repertoire holds roughly 700,000 distinct CDR3 sequences, with roughly 32% as singletons. Sequencing was carried out using blood. These TCRs come from a woman aged 80 or over in good health.

This clonotype was recorded at least ten times. This sequence joins TRBV29-1 and TRBJ2-3; 10 nucleotides align to TRBD2. Germline lookup yields CDR1 SQVTM and CDR2 ANQGSEA. The length of the CDR3 is 15 residues. V was pared by 0 bases and J by 4 bases, with 4 bases of the junction left unmatched. CDR3 coding DNA: TGCAGCGTTGAAGATCCCCTAGCGGGGGCAGATACGCAGTATTTT. The encoded protein is CSVEDPLAGADTQYF.

As regards this clonotype: A much bigger clone sits one base away, suggesting this may be a read error. The chain employs TRBV5-6 and TRBJ1-2; tentative D call: TRBD1 (6 bases). This CDR3 region has 13 residues. Per germline, CDR1 SGHDT and CDR2 YYEEEE. CDR3 sequence: CASSLWGAHGYIF. The CDR3 DNA is TGTGCCAGCAGCTTGTGGGGGGCTCATGGCTACATCTTC.

This clonotype showed up many times. The genes are TRBV5-4 and TRBJ2-5; 8 nucleotides align to TRBD1. Germline trimming cut 0 bases from V and 2 bases from J; bases unmatched to any gene: 0. The CDR3 extends over 14 amino acids. Looked up from germline, CDR1 is SGHNT and CDR2 is YYREEE (reference sequence). CDR3 nucleotides: TGTGCCAGCAGCTTGGGGGACAGGCAAGAGACCCAGTACTTC. It is translated as CASSLGDRQETQYF.

This chain connects TRBV7-8 to TRBJ1-5, with D hard to call. There are 14 residues in the CDR3. V lost 1 base to trimming and J lost 7 bases, with 11 bases between them. Looked up from germline, CDR1 is SGHVS and CDR2 is FQNEAQ. DNA for the CDR3: TGTGCCAGCAGCTTAGGTTACGGCCCCCAGCCCCAGCATTTT. Protein: CASSLGYGPQPQHF.

This clonotype was recorded once. One end of the junction does not line up with germline, which may come from a read error. The CDR3 reads CVSSPTLLLYNEQFF. The CDR3 nucleotides are TGTGTCAGCAGCCCTACTCTCCTCCTTTACAATGAGCAGTTCTTC. The V and J genes are TRBV4-2 and TRBJ2-1; no firm D call. Germline-derived CDR1 and CDR2 are LGHNA and YNFKEQ. The CDR3 contains 15 residues.

The table lists this clonotype with a few counts. The CDR3 sequence: CSATSTVSDYGYTF. The CDR3 region has the DNA TGCAGTGCTACGTCGACAGTCTCAGACTATGGCTACACCTTC. The chain recombines TRBV20-1 with TRBJ1-2, with a tentative D call TRBD1 (5 bases). The V and J ends lost 4 bases and 3 bases respectively, with 15 bases between them. Germline V gene lookup returns CDR1 DFQATT and CDR2 SNEGSKA (reference sequence). The CDR3 runs to 14 residues.

Ten or more counts support this clonotype. This chain joins TRBV20-1 and TRBJ1-1; D may be TRBD1 (5 bases). CDR1 and CDR2 from the germline V gene are DFQATT and SNEGSKA (reference sequence). CDR3 length: 15 amino acids. V dropped 5 bases and J dropped 0 bases, with 16 bases sitting between them. CDR3 DNA sequence: TGCAGTGCTCCCGACGCCGGGGGGATGAACACTGAAGCTTTCTTT. Translated: CSAPDAGGMNTEAFF.

This clonotype was counted many times. This chain links TRBV20-1 with TRBJ2-3; 7 bases are a match to TRBD2. The CDR3 length is 14 residues. With 4 bases clipped from V and 6 bases from J, the junction kept 10 bases outside the gene matches. From germline, CDR1 is DFQATT and CDR2 SNEGSKA (reference sequence). The CDR3: CSANGGGTLDTQYF. The CDR3 nucleotides read TGCAGTGCTAACGGCGGGGGAACACTTGATACGCAGTATTTT.

This clonotype showed up many times. This chain joins TRBV5-1 and TRBJ2-1, with 8 bases that match TRBD2. Germline CDR1 is SGHRS and CDR2 is YFSETQ. V lost 2 bases, J lost 2 bases, and 6 bases stayed unmatched. The CDR3 has 16 residues. The CDR3 here is CASSFLVGGAYNEQFF. The CDR3 DNA is TGCGCCAGCAGCTTCCTTGTCGGGGGGGCCTACAATGAGCAGTTCTTC. Drawing the rest from reference TRBV5-1 and TRBJ2-1, the complete variable domain is KAGVTQTPRYLIKTRGQQVTLSCSPISGHRSVSWYQQTPGQGLQFLFEYFSETQRNKGNFPGRFSGRQFSNSRSEMNVSTLELGDSALYLCASSFLVGGAYNEQFFGPGTRLTVL.

Points on this clonotype: This may be a read error, as it is one base from a much larger clone. The genes are TRBV6-5 and TRBJ2-7, with D possibly matching TRBD1 (6 bases). Germline CDR1 reads MNHEY; CDR2 reads SVGAGI. There are 14 residues in the CDR3. The V and J ends lost 6 bases and 5 bases respectively, with 17 bases between them. The CDR3 protein is CASRATGYAHEQYF. For the CDR3, the DNA is TGTGCCAGCAGGGCCACAGGGTACGCGCACGAGCAGTACTTC.

In this sample, this clonotype turned up a few times. A much larger clone differs by one base, so this may be a read error. The J gene is TRBJ1-2, the V gene TRBV5-1; D might be TRBD1 (6 bases). In germline, CDR1 is SGHRS, CDR2 YFSETQ. CDR3 length: 15 amino acids. Trimming took off 0 bases at V and 3 bases at J, with 12 bases between the two ends. The CDR3 here is CASSLGEGGDYGYTF. CDR3 sequence (DNA): TGCGCCAGCAGCTTGGGGGAAGGGGGTGACTATGGCTACACCTTC.

As regards this clonotype: A much larger clonotype is one base distant, so this may be a read error. The chain uses TRBV4-1 and TRBJ2-7; 7 nucleotides match TRBD1. The CDR3 covers 15 residues. Trimming removed 9 bases from V and 12 bases from J; junction bases left unmatched: 23. Per germline, CDR1 MGHRA and CDR2 YSYEKL. CDR3 DNA: TGCGCCAGTCGACCAGGACAGGCCATGGGAGAGACCCGGTACTTC. Its protein is CASRPGQAMGETRYF.

This clonotype has at least ten counts. V gene TRBV5-4 combines with J gene TRBJ2-7; tentative D call: TRBD2 (5 bases). Trimming shortened V by 0 bases and J by 4 bases, and 14 bases separated the two germline ends. Germline V gene sequence: CDR1 SGHNT, CDR2 YYREEE (reference sequence). The CDR3 has 15 residues. The CDR3 here is CASSLGGFGEYEQYF. The CDR3 bases are TGTGCCAGCAGCTTGGGAGGTTTTGGGGAGTACGAGCAGTACTTC.

The chain recombines TRBV5-1 with TRBJ1-6; D gene unclear. Trimming shortened V by 2 bases and J by 5 bases, and 11 bases separated the two germline ends. This CDR3 contains 15 residues. Germline CDR1 reads SGHRS; CDR2 reads YFSETQ. The CDR3 bases are TGCGCCAGCAGCTTAGCCATTCCAGATAATTCACCCCTCCACTTT. It translates to CASSLAIPDNSPLHF.

This clonotype was counted at least ten times. This sequence joins TRBV5-1 and TRBJ2-5; possibly TRBD1 for D (5 bases). Germline CDR1 SGHRS, CDR2 YFSETQ. The V end was cut by 0 bases, the J end by 2 bases, with 17 bases between. The CDR3 has 17 amino acids. Here the CDR3 DNA reads TGCGCCAGCAGCTTGGCCGGTAGGGGAATCCTACAAGAGACCCAGTACTTC. Its translation is CASSLAGRGILQETQYF.

The table lists this clonotype with a few counts. The rearrangement links TRBV24-1 to TRBJ1-5; D possibly corresponds to TRBD1 (6 bases). CDR3 size: 14 residues. CDR1 is KGHDR, CDR2 SFDVKD, per germline. Trimming stripped 4 bases from V and 10 bases from J, with 16 bases between. CDR3 nucleotide sequence: TGTGCCACCAGTGAGCCGACAGGAGGCCACCCCCAGCATTTT. It translates to CATSEPTGGHPQHF.

The genes are TRBV12-3 or TRBV12-4 and TRBJ1-4; TRBD1 aligns across 7 bases. The CDR3 contains 13 residues. With V trimmed by 3 bases and J by 8 bases, 3 bases remained unmatched. The CDR3 nucleotides read TGTGCCAGCAGTTTCACAGGGGAGGAAAAACTGTTTTTT. Translating it yields CASSFTGEEKLFF.

A word on this clonotype: A much larger clonotype is one base distant, so this may be a read error. The CDR3 is CASSQDLLVGNEQYF. The CDR3 nucleotides are TGCGCCAGCAGCCAAGATCTCCTAGTTGGCAATGAGCAGTACTTC. The V and J genes are TRBV4-1 and TRBJ2-5; D gene ambiguous. The CDR3 is made up of 15 amino acids. CDR1 and CDR2 from the germline V gene are MGHRA and YSYEKL. Trimming cost V 0 bases and J 11 bases, with 19 bases left between them.

This clonotype has at least ten counts. V is TRBV11-2 and J is TRBJ2-7; 7 nucleotides align to TRBD1. The junction had 8 bases not matched to a gene; V was cut back by 0 bases and J by 0 bases. CDR1 and CDR2 (germline): SGHAT, FQNNGV. This CDR3 is 17 amino acids long. CDR3 DNA: TGTGCCAGCAGCTTAGATGGGGCACAGGGGCTCTCCTACGAGCAGTACTTC. Its translation: CASSLDGAQGLSYEQYF. The full variable domain, in which reference TRBV11-2 and TRBJ2-7 provide the parts outside the CDR3, is EAGVAQSPRYKIIEKRQSVAFWCNPISGHATLYWYQQILGQGPKLLIQFQNNGVVDDSQLPKDRFSAERLKGVDSTLKIQPAKLEDSAVYLCASSLDGAQGLSYEQYFGPGTRLTVT.

As concerns this clonotype: An end of the junction does not agree with germline; a read error may underlie this. The gene calls are TRBV5-1 and TRBJ2-7; D ambiguous. Germline CDR1 and CDR2: SGHRS and YFSETQ. The CDR3 loop spans 15 amino acids. The CDR3 bases are TGCGCCAGCAGCTTTGCGGCTACCGGGTACAATGAGCCGTACTTC. Translated: CASSFAATGYNEPYF.

This clonotype was detected only a few times. This chain joins TRBV20-1 and TRBJ1-1; maybe TRBD1 (6 bases). V lost 4 bases, J lost 4 bases, and 13 bases lay in between. CDR3 length: 13 residues. CDR1 DFQATT and CDR2 SNEGSKA come from the germline V gene (reference sequence). The CDR3 here is CSANTGRTTEAFF. In DNA, the CDR3 is TGCAGTGCTAATACAGGGAGGACCACTGAAGCTTTCTTT.

This clonotype was seen more than once but under ten times. V is TRBV6-1 and J is TRBJ1-2, with D maybe TRBD1 (5 bases). V lost 11 bases and J 2 bases, leaving 12 bases between the germline ends. The germline CDR1 and CDR2 sequences are MNHNS and SASEGT. The CDR3 covers 12 residues. The CDR3 spells CAGGRENYGYTF. The CDR3 DNA reads TGTGCCGGGGGACGGGAAAACTATGGCTACACCTTC.

The rearrangement links TRBV7-3 to TRBJ2-1; either TRBD1 or TRBD2 may fit D (6 bases each). The germline V gene encodes CDR1 SGHTA and CDR2 FQGTGA. V shed 4 bases and J shed 8 bases, with 15 bases lying between them. This CDR3 is built from 14 residues. Here the CDR3 reads CASSSGEVFHEQFF. DNA of the CDR3: TGTGCCAGCAGCTCAGGGGAGGTTTTCCATGAGCAGTTCTTC.

This clonotype turned up a few times. A read error is possible here, since a much larger clone lies one base away. The chain is built from TRBV6-5 and TRBJ2-7; the D call may be TRBD1 or TRBD2 (7 bases each). Trimming pared 6 bases from V and 3 bases from J, leaving 18 bases between. Germline-derived CDR1 and CDR2 are MNHEY and SVGAGI. CDR3 length equals 15 residues. The CDR3 region is CASSRSTGRGYEQYF. As DNA, the CDR3 is TGTGCCAGCAGCAGGTCGACAGGGAGGGGCTACGAGCAGTACTTC.

This clonotype occurred many times. The gene calls are TRBV29-1 and TRBJ1-2; unclear D gene. The germline gives CDR1 SQVTM, CDR2 ANQGSEA. V lost 4 bases, J lost 2 bases, and 5 bases lay in between. CDR3 length: 11 residues. The CDR3 region is CSVGANYGYTF. The DNA for the CDR3 is TGCAGCGTTGGCGCCAACTATGGCTACACCTTC.

The table lists this clonotype with many counts. The chain is built from TRBV5-1 and TRBJ2-7; the match to TRBD2 covers 9 bases. This CDR3 is 15 amino acids long. With V trimmed by 4 bases and J by 0 bases, 5 bases remained unmatched. The germline gives CDR1 SGHRS, CDR2 YFSETQ. For the CDR3, the DNA is TGCGCCAGCAGCAGAGCGGGGGGATTCTCCTACGAGCAGTACTTC. The encoded protein is CASSRAGGFSYEQYF.

This sequence joins TRBV19 and TRBJ1-1; D is undetermined. The CDR3 length is 15 residues. Germline V gene lookup returns CDR1 LNHDA and CDR2 SQIVND (reference sequence). The V end was cut by 1 base, the J end by 3 bases, with 12 bases between. This chain's CDR3 is CASSIGPPSDTEAFF. The CDR3, as DNA: TGTGCCAGTAGTATAGGTCCCCCCAGCGACACTGAAGCTTTCTTT.

This rearrangement joins TRBV14 to TRBJ1-2, with D unresolved. The V end lost 3 bases, the J end lost 7 bases, and 15 bases lay between the germline ends. There are 14 residues in the CDR3. CDR1 SGHDN and CDR2 FVKESK come from the germline V gene. This CDR3 is CASSQGRTFGGYTF. For the CDR3, the DNA is TGTGCCAGCAGCCAGGGCAGGACCTTCGGTGGCTACACCTTC.